These 18 T cell receptor beta chains were sequenced from one sample in a study of blood T cell repertoires in COVID-19. TCRdb's copy holds only in-frame clones and misses some; the assay was immunoSEQ multiplex PCR. The sample contains some 57,000 clones, more than 85% of which appear only once. Material: peripheral blood. The source of these receptors is a man between 50 and 59 years old with active COVID-19.

The J gene is TRBJ1-2, the V gene TRBV19; 8 bases are a match to TRBD1. The junction had 12 bases not matched to a gene; V was cut back by 2 bases and J by 4 bases. CDR3 length equals 17 residues. The germline CDR1 and CDR2 sequences are LNHDA and SQIVND (reference sequence). In DNA form, the CDR3 reads TGTGCCAGTAGTATACAGGGGGCGCGCCCTTGGAGCTATGGCTACACCTTC. Encoded protein: CASSIQGARPWSYGYTF.

As regards this clone: The junction departs from the called germline gene at one end, perhaps through a read error. The gene calls are TRBV5-4 and TRBJ2-2, with 8 bases lining up with TRBD2. The CDR3 has 17 amino acids. The germline CDR1 and CDR2 sequences are SGHNT and YYREEE (reference sequence). CDR3 in amino acids: CANSLSKGGGYTGELFF. The CDR3 nucleotides are TGTGCCAACAGCTTGAGTAAAGGCGGGGGGTACACCGGGGAGCTGTTTTTT.

This chain uses TRBV4-2 with TRBJ2-1; the D is unclear. The CDR3 totals 13 residues. V lost 1 base and J lost 5, with 6 bases in between. CDR1 LGHNA and CDR2 YNFKEQ come from the germline V gene. For the CDR3, the DNA is TGTGCCAGCAGCCAAGTAGAAAACAATGAGCAGTTCTTC. As protein: CASSQVENNEQFF.

This chain joins TRBV11-2 and TRBJ2-2; weak D call: TRBD2 (7 bases). CDR3 length: 13 amino acids. Germline loops: CDR1 SGHAT, CDR2 FQNNGV. Trimming took 5 bases from V and 10 from J, leaving 14 bases between them. CDR3 loop: CASSRGGALELFF. As DNA, the CDR3 is TGTGCCAGCAGCCGAGGGGGGGCCCTGGAGCTGTTTTTT.

This rearrangement joins TRBV7-2 to TRBJ1-2; 8 positions match TRBD1. The J segment lost 5 bases and the V segment lost 2 bases, leaving 10 bases of the junction unmatched. The V gene's germline CDR1 is SGHTA and CDR2 FQGNSA. The CDR3 is 16 amino acids. The CDR3 loop reads CASSLYSRTGSYGYTF. CDR3 coding DNA: TGTGCCAGCAGCTTATACAGTAGGACAGGGTCATATGGCTACACCTTC.

The chain links TRBV11-2 to TRBJ2-7; 13 nucleotides align to TRBD2. The CDR3 consists of 15 residues. In germline, CDR1 is SGHAT, CDR2 FQNNGV. V was clipped by 1 base and J by 3 bases; unmatched bases: 0. The CDR3, as DNA: TGTGCCAGCAGCTTAGGACTAGCGGGAGGCTACGAGCAGTACTTC. As protein: CASSLGLAGGYEQYF.

This clone was seen once. The chain is built from TRBV10-3 and TRBJ2-3, with 8 bases identical to TRBD2. The CDR3 length is 17 residues. The V gene's germline CDR1 is ENHRY and CDR2 SYGVKD. The V gene end was trimmed by 2 bases and the J gene end by 4 bases; junction bases not matched to a gene: 11. Here the CDR3 DNA reads TGTGCCATCAGTGAGGGGGTAGCGGGAAGTGGGGCAGATACGCAGTATTTT. It specifies CAISEGVAGSGADTQYF.

This chain joins TRBV20-1 and TRBJ2-3, with no clear D. With 4 bases removed from V and 3 bases from J, the gap between germline ends came to 5 bases. The germline V gene has CDR1 DFQATT and CDR2 SNEGSKA (reference sequence). The CDR3 is made up of 11 amino acids. The CDR3 sequence: CSATRTDTQYF. The CDR3 bases are TGCAGTGCTACTAGAACAGATACGCAGTATTTT.

V is TRBV7-6 and J is TRBJ2-3, with 10 bases aligning to TRBD2. From germline, CDR1 is SGHVS and CDR2 FNYEAQ. Trimming took 0 bases from V and 6 from J; bases not matched to a gene: 3. This CDR3 contains 15 residues. CDR3 sequence reads: CASSLASGGTDTQYF. In DNA, the CDR3 is TGTGCCAGCAGCTTAGCTAGCGGGGGGACGGATACGCAGTATTTT.

The chain employs TRBV29-1 and TRBJ1-2, with a possible D match to TRBD1 (6 bases). Germline V gene data show CDR1 as SQVTM and CDR2 as ANQGSEA. V lost 6 bases to trimming and J lost 4 bases, with 18 bases between them. This CDR3 has 14 residues. Here the CDR3 DNA reads TGCAGCGTGGGGCGGAGTGGGGGCACCTATGGCTACACCTTC. Its protein product is CSVGRSGGTYGYTF.

This clone was seen just once. This chain connects TRBV10-2 to TRBJ2-1; D is possibly TRBD2 (5 bases). The germline V gene has CDR1 WSHSY and CDR2 SAAADI. CDR3 length equals 15 residues. With 2 bases removed from V and 1 base from J, the gap between germline ends came to 9 bases. The DNA for the CDR3 is TGCGCCAGCAGTGAGGGCGGGCCTTCCTACAATGAGCAGTTCTTC. Amino acid sequence: CASSEGGPSYNEQFF.

The gene calls are TRBV20-1 and TRBJ2-5, with 8 nucleotides matching TRBD1. V dropped 3 bases and J dropped 4; count of bases not matched to a gene: 7. The CDR3 runs 14 residues. Germline CDR1 is DFQATT and CDR2 is SNEGSKA (reference sequence). The CDR3 bases are TGCAGTGCTAGTCTGACAGGGGTGGGAGAGACCCAGTACTTC. Protein sequence: CSASLTGVGETQYF.

About this clone: Compared with germline, one end of the junction differs, possibly owing to a read error. The J gene is TRBJ1-1, the V gene TRBV29-1; no reliable D call. The CDR3 runs to 12 residues. The germline CDR1 and CDR2 sequences are SQVTM and ANQGSEA. The DNA for the CDR3 is TGCAGCGTCGAAGGGCCGGGAGCTGAAGCTTTCTTT. Translation gives CSVEGPGAEAFF.

V gene TRBV5-1 combines with J gene TRBJ2-2, with D perhaps TRBD1 (5 bases). This CDR3 is 15 amino acids long. Germline values: CDR1 SGHRS, CDR2 YFSETQ. V lost 8 bases to trimming and J lost 0 bases, with 14 bases between them. The DNA of the CDR3 is TGCGCCAGTTTTGAGGACACTACGAACACCGGGGAGCTGTTTTTT. Protein product: CASFEDTTNTGELFF.

V usage is TRBV29-1 and J usage is TRBJ1-1; D is possibly TRBD1 (5 bases). The V gene lost 3 bases and the J gene lost 5 bases, with 16 bases spanning the gap. Looked up from germline, CDR1 is SQVTM and CDR2 is ANQGSEA. CDR3 length: 14 amino acids. CDR3 sequence reads: CSVESQGGKTEAFF. Here the CDR3 DNA reads TGCAGCGTTGAGTCGCAGGGAGGTAAGACTGAAGCTTTCTTT.

V and J are TRBV7-9 and TRBJ1-2; TRBD1 is a possible D gene (5 bases). CDR1 and CDR2 from the germline V gene are SEHNR and FQNEAQ (reference sequence). The V end lost 8 bases, the J end lost 5 bases, and 15 bases lay between the germline ends. CDR3 length equals 13 residues. This CDR3 is CASSKQVFYGYTF. The CDR3 bases are TGTGCCAGCTCAAAACAGGTTTTTTATGGCTACACCTTC.

This CDR3 is CASSLSGSRRAEQFF. The DNA of the CDR3 is TGTGCCAGCAGCCTTAGCGGGAGTAGGCGGGCTGAGCAGTTCTTC. The rearrangement joins TRBV11-2 to TRBJ2-1; TRBD2 matches at 9 bases. This CDR3 comprises 15 residues. The germline V gene has CDR1 SGHAT and CDR2 FQNNGV. V shed 5 bases and J 9 bases; nucleotides not matched to a gene: 11.

The chain combines TRBV6-6 with TRBJ1-6; tentatively, D is TRBD1 (5 bases). CDR1 is MNHNY, CDR2 SVGAGI, per germline (reference sequence). Deletions cut 7 bases from V and 9 bases from J, with 13 bases between. The CDR3 runs 13 residues. The CDR3 region has the DNA TGTGCCAGCACCCCAGGGAGGCGTTCACCCCTCCACTTT. Translated: CASTPGRRSPLHF.